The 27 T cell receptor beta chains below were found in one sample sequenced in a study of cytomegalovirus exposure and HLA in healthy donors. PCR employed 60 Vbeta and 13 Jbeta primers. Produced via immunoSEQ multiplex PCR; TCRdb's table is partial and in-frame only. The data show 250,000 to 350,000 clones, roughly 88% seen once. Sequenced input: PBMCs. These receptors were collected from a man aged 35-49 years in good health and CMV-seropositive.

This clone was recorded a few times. CDR3 in DNA: TGTGCCAGCAGCTTGCGGTTTACCGGGGTGGGCAATCAGCCCCAGCATTTT. This codes for CASSLRFTGVGNQPQHF. The chain has TRBV5-5 and TRBJ1-5; D not resolved. The germline gives CDR1 SGHKS, CDR2 YYEKEE (reference sequence). This CDR3 has 17 amino acids. Trimming removed 1 base at V and 2 bases at J, with 16 bases between.

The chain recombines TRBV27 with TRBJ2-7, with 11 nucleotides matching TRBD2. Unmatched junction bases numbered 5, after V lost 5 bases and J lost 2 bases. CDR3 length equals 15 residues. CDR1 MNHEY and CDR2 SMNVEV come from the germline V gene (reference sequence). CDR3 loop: CASSDASGRTYEQYF. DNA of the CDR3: TGTGCCAGCAGTGACGCTAGCGGGAGGACCTACGAGCAGTACTTC.

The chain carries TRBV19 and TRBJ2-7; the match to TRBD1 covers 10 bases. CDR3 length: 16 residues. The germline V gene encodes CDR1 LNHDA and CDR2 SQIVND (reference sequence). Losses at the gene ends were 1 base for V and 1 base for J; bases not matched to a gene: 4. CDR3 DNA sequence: TGTGCCAGTAGTATAGGTGACAGGGGGCCGTCCTACGAGCAGTACTTC. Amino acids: CASSIGDRGPSYEQYF.

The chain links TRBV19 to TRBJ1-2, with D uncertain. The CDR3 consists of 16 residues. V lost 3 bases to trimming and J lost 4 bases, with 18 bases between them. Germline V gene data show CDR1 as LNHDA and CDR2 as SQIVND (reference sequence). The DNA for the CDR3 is TGTGCCAGTAGTATCTCGACGGGTCTTGTGACCTATGGCTACACCTTC. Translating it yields CASSISTGLVTYGYTF.

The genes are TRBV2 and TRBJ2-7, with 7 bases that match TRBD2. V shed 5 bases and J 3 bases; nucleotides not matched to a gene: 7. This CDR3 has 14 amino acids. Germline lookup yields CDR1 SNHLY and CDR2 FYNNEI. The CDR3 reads CASSTGGWYYEQYF. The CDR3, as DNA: TGTGCCAGCAGTACCGGGGGGTGGTACTACGAGCAGTACTTC.

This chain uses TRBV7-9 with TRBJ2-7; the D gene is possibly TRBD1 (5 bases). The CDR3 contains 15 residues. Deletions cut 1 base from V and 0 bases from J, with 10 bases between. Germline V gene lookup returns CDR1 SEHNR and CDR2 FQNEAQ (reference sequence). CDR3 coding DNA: TGTGCCAGCAGCTTAGGACAGCCGAACTCCTACGAGCAGTACTTC. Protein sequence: CASSLGQPNSYEQYF.

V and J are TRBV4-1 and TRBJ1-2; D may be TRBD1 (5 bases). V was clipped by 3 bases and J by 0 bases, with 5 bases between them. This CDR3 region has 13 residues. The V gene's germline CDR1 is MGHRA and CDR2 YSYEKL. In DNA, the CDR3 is TGCGCCAGCAGCCAGACAGCTAACTATGGCTACACCTTC. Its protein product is CASSQTANYGYTF.

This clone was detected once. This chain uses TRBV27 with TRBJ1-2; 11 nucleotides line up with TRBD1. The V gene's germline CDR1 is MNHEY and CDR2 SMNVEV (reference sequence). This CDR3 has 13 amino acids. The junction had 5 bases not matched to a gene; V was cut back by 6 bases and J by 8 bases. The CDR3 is CASSLGQGVGYTF. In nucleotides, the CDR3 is TGTGCCAGCAGCTTGGGACAGGGGGTGGGCTACACCTTC.

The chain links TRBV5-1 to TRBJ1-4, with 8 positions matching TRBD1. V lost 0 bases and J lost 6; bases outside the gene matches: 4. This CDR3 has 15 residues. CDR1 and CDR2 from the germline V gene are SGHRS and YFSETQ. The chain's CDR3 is CASSLGAGGYEKLFF. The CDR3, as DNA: TGCGCCAGCAGCTTGGGAGCAGGGGGCTATGAAAAACTGTTTTTT.

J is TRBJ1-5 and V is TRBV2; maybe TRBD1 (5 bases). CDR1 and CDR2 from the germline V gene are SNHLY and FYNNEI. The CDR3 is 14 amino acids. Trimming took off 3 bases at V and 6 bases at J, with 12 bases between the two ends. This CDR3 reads CASSEVRGGQPQHF. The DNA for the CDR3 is TGTGCCAGCAGTGAGGTCCGGGGGGGTCAGCCCCAGCATTTT.

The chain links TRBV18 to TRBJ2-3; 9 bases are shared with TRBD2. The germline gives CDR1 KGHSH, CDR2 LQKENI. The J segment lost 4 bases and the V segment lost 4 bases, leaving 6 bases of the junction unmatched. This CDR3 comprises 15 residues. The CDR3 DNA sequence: TGTGCCAGCTCACGGCCGGGACTAGCCCCAGATACGCAGTATTTT. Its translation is CASSRPGLAPDTQYF.

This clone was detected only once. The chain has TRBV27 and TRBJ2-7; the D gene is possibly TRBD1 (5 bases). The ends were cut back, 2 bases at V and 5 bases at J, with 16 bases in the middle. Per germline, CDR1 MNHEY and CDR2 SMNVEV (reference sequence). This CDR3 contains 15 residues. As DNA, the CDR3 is TGTGCCAGCAGTTTACTGCAGGGATCAGGGCACGAGCAGTACTTC. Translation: CASSLLQGSGHEQYF.

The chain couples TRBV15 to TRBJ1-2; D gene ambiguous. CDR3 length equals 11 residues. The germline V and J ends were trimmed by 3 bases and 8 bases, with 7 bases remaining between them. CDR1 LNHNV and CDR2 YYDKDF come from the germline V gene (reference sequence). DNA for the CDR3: TGTGCCACCAGCAGCCGAACAGGCTACACCTTC. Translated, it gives CATSSRTGYTF.

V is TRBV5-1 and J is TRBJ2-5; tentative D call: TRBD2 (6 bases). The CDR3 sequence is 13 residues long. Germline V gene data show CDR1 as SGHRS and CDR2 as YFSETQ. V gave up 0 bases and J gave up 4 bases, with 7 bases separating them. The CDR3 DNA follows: TGCGCCAGCAGCTTGGGGGGACTAGAGACCCAGTACTTC. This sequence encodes CASSLGGLETQYF.

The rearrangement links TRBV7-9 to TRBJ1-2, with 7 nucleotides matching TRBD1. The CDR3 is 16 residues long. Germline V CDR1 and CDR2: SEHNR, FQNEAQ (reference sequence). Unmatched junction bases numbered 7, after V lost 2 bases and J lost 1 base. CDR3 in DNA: TGTGCCAGCAGCTTACCAGGGACAGAGATTAACTATGGCTACACCTTC. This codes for CASSLPGTEINYGYTF.

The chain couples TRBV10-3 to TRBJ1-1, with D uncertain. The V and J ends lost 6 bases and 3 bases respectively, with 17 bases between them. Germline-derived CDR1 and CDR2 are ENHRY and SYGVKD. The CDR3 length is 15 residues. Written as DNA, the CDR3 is TGTGCCATCAGGGACGGCGGAGGGAAGGACACTGAAGCTTTCTTT. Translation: CAIRDGGGKDTEAFF.

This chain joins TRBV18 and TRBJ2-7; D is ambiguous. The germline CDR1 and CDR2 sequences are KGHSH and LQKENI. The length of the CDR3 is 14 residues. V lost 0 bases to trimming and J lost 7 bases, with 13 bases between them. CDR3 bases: TGTGCCAGCTCACCACCCGCCGGAACGCGGGAGCAGTACTTC. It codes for CASSPPAGTREQYF.

In DNA, the CDR3 is TGTGCCAGCAGCCGAGGCGCTAGCGGGAGGTCCGATAGCTCCTACAATGAGCAGTTCTTC. This codes for CASSRGASGRSDSSYNEQFF. The rearrangement joins TRBV7-8 to TRBJ2-1; 11 bases are a match to TRBD2. Trimming cost V 5 bases and J 0 bases; bases outside gene matches: 15. This CDR3 has 20 amino acids. CDR1 is SGHVS and CDR2 is FQNEAQ in the germline V gene.

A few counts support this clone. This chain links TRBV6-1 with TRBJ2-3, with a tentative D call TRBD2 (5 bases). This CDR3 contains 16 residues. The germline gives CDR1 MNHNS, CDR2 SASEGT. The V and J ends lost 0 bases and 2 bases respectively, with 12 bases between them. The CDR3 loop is CASSEALGGFTDTQYF. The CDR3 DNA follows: TGTGCCAGCAGTGAAGCGCTTGGCGGGTTCACAGATACGCAGTATTTT.

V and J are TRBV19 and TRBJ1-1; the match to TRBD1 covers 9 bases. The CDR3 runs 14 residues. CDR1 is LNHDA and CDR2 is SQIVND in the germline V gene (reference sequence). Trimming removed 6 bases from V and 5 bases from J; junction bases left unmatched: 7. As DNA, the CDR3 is TGTGCCAGTAGCCTACAGGGGGCCGCGACTGAAGCTTTCTTT. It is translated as CASSLQGAATEAFF. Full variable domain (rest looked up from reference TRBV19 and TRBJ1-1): DGGITQSPKYLFRKEGQNVTLSCEQNLNHDAMYWYRQDPGQGLRLIYYSQIVNDFQKGDIAEGYSVSREKKESFPLTVTSAQKNPTAFYLCASSLQGAATEAFFGQGTRLTVV.

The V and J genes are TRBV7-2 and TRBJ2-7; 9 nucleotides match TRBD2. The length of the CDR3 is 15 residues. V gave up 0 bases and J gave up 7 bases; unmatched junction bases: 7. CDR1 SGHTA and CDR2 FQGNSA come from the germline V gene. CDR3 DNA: TGTGCCAGCAGCTTAGCGGTCGCGGGAGGGGTGGAGCAGTACTTC. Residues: CASSLAVAGGVEQYF.

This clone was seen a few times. The CDR3 loop reads CASSFRTSGIYEQYF. The CDR3 DNA is TGTGCCAGCAGCTTCCGGACTAGCGGGATCTACGAGCAGTACTTC. The chain has TRBV5-6 and TRBJ2-7; 12 bases line up with TRBD2. Trimming took 2 bases from V and 3 from J; bases not matched to a gene: 3. The CDR3 is 15 amino acids. Per the germline V gene, CDR1 is SGHDT and CDR2 is YYEEEE.

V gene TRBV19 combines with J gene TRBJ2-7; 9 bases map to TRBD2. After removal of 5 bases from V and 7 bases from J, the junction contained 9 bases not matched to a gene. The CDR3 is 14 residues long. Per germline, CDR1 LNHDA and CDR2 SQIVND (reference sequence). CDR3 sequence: CASSPAWSGGEQYF. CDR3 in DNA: TGTGCCAGTAGTCCGGCGTGGAGCGGGGGGGAGCAGTACTTC.

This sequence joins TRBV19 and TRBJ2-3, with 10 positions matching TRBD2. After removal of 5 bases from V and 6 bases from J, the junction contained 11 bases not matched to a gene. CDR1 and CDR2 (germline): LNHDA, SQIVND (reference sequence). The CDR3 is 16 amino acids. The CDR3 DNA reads TGTGCCAGTAGTCCTCGGACTAGCGGAGGGGGGGATACGCAGTATTTT. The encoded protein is CASSPRTSGGGDTQYF.

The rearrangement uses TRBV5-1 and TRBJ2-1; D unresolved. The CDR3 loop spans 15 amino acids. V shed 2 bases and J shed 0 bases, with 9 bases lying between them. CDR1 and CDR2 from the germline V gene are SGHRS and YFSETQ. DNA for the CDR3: TGCGCCAGCAGCTTCATTCACAGCTCCTACAATGAGCAGTTCTTC. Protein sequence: CASSFIHSSYNEQFF.

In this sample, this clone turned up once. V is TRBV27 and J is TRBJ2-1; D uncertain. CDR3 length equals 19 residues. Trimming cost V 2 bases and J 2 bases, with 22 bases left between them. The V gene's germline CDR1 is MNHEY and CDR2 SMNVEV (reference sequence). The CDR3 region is CASSLVWASPLDPYNEQFF. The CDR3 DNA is TGTGCCAGCAGTTTAGTGTGGGCGTCTCCCCTGGATCCCTACAATGAGCAGTTCTTC.

CDR3 sequence: CASSPSQGPEAFF. Written as DNA, the CDR3 is TGCGCCAGCAGTCCATCCCAGGGGCCTGAAGCTTTCTTT. This sequence joins TRBV4-1 and TRBJ1-1, with a tentative D call TRBD1 (6 bases). Germline V gene lookup returns CDR1 MGHRA and CDR2 YSYEKL. CDR3 length equals 13 residues. Trimming pared 6 bases from V and 6 bases from J, leaving 14 bases between.